Listed here are 5 T cell receptor beta chains from one sample, sequenced in a study of cytomegalovirus exposure and HLA in healthy donors. The method was immunoSEQ multiplex PCR; TCRdb's version includes in-frame clones alone and lacks a portion of them. This table has more than 110,000 clones, approximately 86% appearing once. Sequenced material: PBMCs. These receptors all stem from a woman aged 18-29 years in good health and CMV-seropositive.

V is TRBV7-6 and J is TRBJ2-7; maybe TRBD1 (6 bases). The germline V gene encodes CDR1 SGHVS and CDR2 FNYEAQ. V was cut by 0 bases and J by 2 bases, with 11 bases left in between. This CDR3 spans 15 amino acids. The CDR3 coding sequence is TGTGCCAGCAGCTTAGCGTCTGGGACAACCTACGAGCAGTACTTC. Residues: CASSLASGTTYEQYF.

This chain connects TRBV5-5 to TRBJ1-5; 7 bases are a match to TRBD1. CDR1 SGHKS and CDR2 YYEKEE come from the germline V gene (reference sequence). The CDR3 totals 14 residues. The J segment lost 1 base and the V segment lost 4 bases, leaving 2 bases of the junction unmatched. CDR3 sequence (DNA): TGTGCCAGCAGCGACAGGGACAGCAATCAGCCCCAGCATTTT. Amino acids: CASSDRDSNQPQHF.

The CDR3 loop reads CATTSGQNSPLHF. Written as DNA, the CDR3 is TGTGCCACCACCTCGGGACAGAATTCACCCCTCCACTTT. This chain connects TRBV28 to TRBJ1-6; TRBD1 aligns across 7 bases. From germline, CDR1 is MDHEN and CDR2 SYDVKM. The CDR3 covers 13 residues. V lost 10 bases, J lost 7 bases, and 7 bases stayed unmatched. Combining the CDR3 with reference TRBV28 and TRBJ1-6 gives the whole variable domain DVKVTQSSRYLVKRTGEKVFLECVQDMDHENMFWYRQDPGLGLRLIYFSYDVKMKEKGDIPEGYSVSREKKERFSLILESASTNQTSMYLCATTSGQNSPLHFGNGTRLTVT.

The chain employs TRBV18 and TRBJ1-4; no clear D gene. The CDR3 is 14 residues long. Per germline, CDR1 KGHSH and CDR2 LQKENI. Trimming took off 4 bases at V and 8 bases at J, with 14 bases between the two ends. Written as DNA, the CDR3 is TGTGCCAGCTCACAGGGAGGTCTCGGAGAAAAACTGTTTTTT. It translates to CASSQGGLGEKLFF. Variable domain in full (rest from reference TRBV18 and TRBJ1-4): NAGVMQNPRHLVRRRGQEARLRCSPMKGHSHVYWYRQLPEEGLKFMVYLQKENIIDESGMPKERFSAEFPKEGPSILRIQQVVRGDSAAYFCASSQGGLGEKLFFGSGTQLSVL.

This clone was seen a handful of times. This chain joins TRBV6-1 and TRBJ1-5; 10 bases line up with TRBD1. V dropped 6 bases and J dropped 6; count of bases not matched to a gene: 8. CDR3 length: 15 residues. The germline V gene encodes CDR1 MNHNS and CDR2 SASEGT. The chain's CDR3 is CASRMDRGIGQPQHF. The CDR3 DNA sequence: TGTGCCAGCAGAATGGACAGGGGGATAGGTCAGCCCCAGCATTTT.